This entry concerns a single TCR beta chain. Its antigen is not known. The data belong to a study of cytomegalovirus exposure and HLA in healthy donors. Study observations and caveats: High sensitivity and specificity were reportedly achieved when the classifier diagnosed cytomegalovirus status. The listing of 150 or so TCR beta chains classed them as cytomegalovirus-associated. Upon later analysis, TCR association rates were observed to vary by HLA locus, being highest for DRB1 and lowest for HLA-C. Only CMV serostatus was available as immune exposure information.

60 Vbeta and 13 Jbeta primers were used in PCR. Clones were read by immunoSEQ multiplex PCR, and TCRdb kept only the in-frame ones, dropping some. The sample yields about 70,000 clones, 70% to 90% seen once. The receptor was derived from a woman in her thirties in good health and CMV-seronegative. Sequencing input: PBMCs.

CDR3: CASSLGTGEAFF. Here the CDR3 DNA reads TGTGCCAGCAGCTTAGGGACAGGAGAAGCTTTCTTT. The gene calls are TRBV7-9 and TRBJ1-1, with 7 bases that match TRBD1. This CDR3 contains 12 residues. V trimming: 1 base; J trimming: 8 bases; junction bases outside the gene matches: 1. Per germline, CDR1 SEHNR and CDR2 FQNEAQ (reference sequence).